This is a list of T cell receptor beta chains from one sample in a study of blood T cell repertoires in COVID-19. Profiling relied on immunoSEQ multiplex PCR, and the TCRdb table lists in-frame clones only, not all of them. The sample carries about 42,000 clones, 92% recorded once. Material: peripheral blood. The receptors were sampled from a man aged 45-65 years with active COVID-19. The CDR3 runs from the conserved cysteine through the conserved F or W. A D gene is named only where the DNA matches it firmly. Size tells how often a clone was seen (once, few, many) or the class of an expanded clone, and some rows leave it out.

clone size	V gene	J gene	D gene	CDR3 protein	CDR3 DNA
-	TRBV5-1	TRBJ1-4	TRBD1	CASSLAGTDEKLFF	TGCGCCAGCAGCTTGGCCGGGACAGACGAAAAACTGTTTTTT
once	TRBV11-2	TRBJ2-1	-	CASSLVWGDEQFF	TGTGCCAGCAGCTTAGTTTGGGGCGATGAGCAGTTCTTC
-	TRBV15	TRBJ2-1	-	CATSRPYPDSYNEQFF	TGTGCCACCAGCAGACCCTACCCAGACTCGTACAATGAGCAGTTCTTC
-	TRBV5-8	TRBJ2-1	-	CASSLELARGNEQFF	TGTGCCAGCAGCTTGGAACTAGCCCGGGGCAATGAGCAGTTCTTC
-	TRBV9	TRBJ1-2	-	CASSVEESANYGYTF	TGTGCCAGCAGCGTCGAGGAGTCAGCTAACTATGGCTACACCTTC
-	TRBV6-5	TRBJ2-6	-	CASSLRPSGANVLTF	TGTGCCAGCAGTTTGAGGCCCTCTGGGGCCAACGTCCTGACTTTC
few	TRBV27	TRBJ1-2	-	CASSLVGGSGYTF	TGTGCCAGCAGTTTAGTCGGGGGATCTGGCTACACCTTC
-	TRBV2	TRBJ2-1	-	CASSANRRYNEQFF	TGTGCCAGCAGTGCAAATCGGAGATACAATGAGCAGTTCTTC
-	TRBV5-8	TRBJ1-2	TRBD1	CASGDSRRFYGYTF	TGTGCCAGCGGGGACAGCCGACGATTCTATGGCTACACCTTC
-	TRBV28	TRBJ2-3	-	CASSLVSASLSTDTQYF	TGTGCCAGCAGTCTAGTCAGTGCGTCTCTTAGCACAGATACGCAGTATTTT
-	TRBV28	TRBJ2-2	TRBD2	CASLLAGDTGELFF	TGTGCCAGCCTTTTAGCGGGAGACACCGGGGAGCTGTTTTTT
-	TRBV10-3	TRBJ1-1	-	CAISGSSGAEAFF	TGTGCCATCAGTGGGTCCTCAGGGGCTGAAGCTTTCTTT
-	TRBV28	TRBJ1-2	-	CASSSLNPGGGRGYGYTF	TGTGCCAGCAGTTCTCTCAATCCCGGAGGCGGTCGGGGCTATGGCTACACCTTC
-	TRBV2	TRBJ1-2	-	CASRVGGVKNGYTF	TGTGCCAGCAGAGTAGGGGGGGTTAAAAATGGCTACACCTTC
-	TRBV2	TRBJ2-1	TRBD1	CATTSLGQGYEQFF	TGTGCCACCACAAGCCTGGGACAGGGTTATGAACAGTTCTTC
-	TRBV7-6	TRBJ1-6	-	CASSGRQEKSSYNSPLHF	TGTGCCAGCAGCGGCAGACAGGAGAAGAGCTCCTATAATTCACCCCTCCACTTT
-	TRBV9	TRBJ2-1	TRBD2	CASSLGLAPYNEQFF	TGTGCCAGCAGCTTGGGACTAGCCCCATACAATGAGCAGTTCTTC
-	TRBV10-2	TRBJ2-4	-	CASSDGGTKNIQYF	TGCGCCAGCAGTGATGGCGGAACCAAAAACATTCAGTACTTC
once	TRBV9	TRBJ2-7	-	CASSLGATELYEQYF	TGTGCCAGCAGCCTGGGGGCGACAGAACTTTACGAGCAGTACTTC
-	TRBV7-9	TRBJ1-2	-	CASSLGEWHPYTF	TGTGCCAGCAGCTTAGGGGAGTGGCATCCCTACACCTTC
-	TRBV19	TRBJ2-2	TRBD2	CASSIRTSGARTGELFF	TGTGCCAGTAGTATAAGGACTAGCGGGGCGAGGACCGGGGAGCTGTTTTTT
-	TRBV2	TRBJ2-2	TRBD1	CASRAGTGSTGELFF	TGTGCCAGCAGGGCCGGGACAGGGTCCACCGGGGAGCTGTTTTTT
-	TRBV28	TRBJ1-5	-	CASIGVGRGNQPQHF	TGTGCCAGCATAGGGGTTGGAAGGGGCAATCAGCCCCAGCATTTT
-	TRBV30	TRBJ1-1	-	CAWAGQTGTEAFF	TGTGCCTGGGCGGGACAAACGGGGACTGAAGCTTTCTTT
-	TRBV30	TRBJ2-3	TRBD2	CAWNRDSGSGDTQYF	TGTGCCTGGAACCGAGATAGCGGGAGTGGAGATACGCAGTATTTT
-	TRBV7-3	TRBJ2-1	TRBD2	CASGAGTSGSNEQFF	TGTGCCAGCGGGGCCGGGACTAGCGGTTCCAATGAGCAGTTCTTC
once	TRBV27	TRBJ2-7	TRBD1	CASSLSPQQGSYEQYF	TGTGCCAGCAGTTTATCACCCCAACAGGGGAGCTACGAGCAGTACTTC
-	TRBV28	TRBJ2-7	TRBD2	CASSLIAGASYEQYF	TGTGCCAGCAGTTTGATAGCGGGCGCCTCCTACGAGCAGTACTTC
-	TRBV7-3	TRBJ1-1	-	CASSLTRELGTEAFF	TGTGCCAGCAGCTTAACGCGGGAGCTAGGCACTGAAGCTTTCTTT
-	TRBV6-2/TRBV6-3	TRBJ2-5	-	CASSSRRLTYQETQYF	TGTGCCAGCAGTTCCCGCCGACTAACTTATCAAGAGACCCAGTACTTC
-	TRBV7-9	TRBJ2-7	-	CASSPKSYEQYF	TGTGCCAGCAGCCCCAAATCCTACGAGCAGTACTTC
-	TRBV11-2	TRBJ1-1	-	CASSQGYTEAFF	TGTGCCAGCAGCCAGGGGTACACTGAAGCTTTCTTT
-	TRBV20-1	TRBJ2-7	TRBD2	CSASPSGRYEQYF	TGCAGTGCTAGTCCTAGCGGGCGCTACGAGCAGTACTTC
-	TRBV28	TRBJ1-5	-	CASRDSYSNQPQHF	TGTGCCAGCAGGGACAGTTATAGCAATCAGCCCCAGCATTTT
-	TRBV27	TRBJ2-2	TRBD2	CAARLAGPSGELFF	TGTGCCGCAAGACTAGCGGGACCGTCCGGGGAGCTGTTTTTT